These T cell receptor beta chains were read from a single sample in a study of immune cell composition in non-small cell lung cancer. Sequenced by immunoSEQ multiplex PCR; TCRdb stores in-frame clones only, minus some. The sample includes under 2,500 clones, 70% to 90% seen only once; the top ten take roughly 3.2%. The specimen sequenced was lung tumor tissue. These receptors were collected from a human donor with non-small cell lung cancer. Both conserved end residues are part of each CDR3. A D gene is named only where the DNA matches it firmly. Some rows mark clone size as missing; the rest say once, few, many or name a class of expanded clone.

clone size | J gene | D gene | V gene | CDR3 protein | CDR3 DNA
NA | TRBJ1-2 | NA | TRBV2 | CASKGAGYTF | TGTGCCAGCAAAGGGGCTGGCTACACCTTC
NA | TRBJ1-4 | NA | TRBV4-2 | CASSQDYAAGTGEKLFF | TGTGCCAGCAGCCAAGATTACGCCGCGGGAACAGGTGAAAAACTGTTTTTT
NA | TRBJ2-3 | NA | TRBV5-1 | CASSLAGGLPSTDTQYF | TGCGCCAGCAGCTTGGCCGGCGGGCTCCCTAGCACAGATACGCAGTATTTT
NA | TRBJ2-3 | TRBD2 | TRBV4-1 | CASSLGTSGSGGAFTDTQYF | TGCGCCAGCAGCCTCGGGACTAGCGGGAGCGGGGGGGCCTTTACAGATACGCAGTATTTT
few | TRBJ1-2 | TRBD1 | TRBV11-2 | CASSQVSGTGNYGYTF | TGTGCCAGCAGTCAAGTCTCCGGGACAGGCAACTATGGCTACACCTTC
once | TRBJ2-1 | TRBD2 | TRBV11-2 | CASSSQRGVYNEQFF | TGTGCCAGCAGCTCTCAGCGGGGGGTCTACAATGAGCAGTTCTTC
NA | TRBJ1-4 | NA | TRBV4-2 | CASSQYIAYEKLFF | TGTGCCAGCAGCCAATACATTGCTTATGAAAAACTGTTTTTT
NA | TRBJ1-2 | NA | TRBV19 | CASSGGHGYTF | TGTGCCAGTAGTGGGGGCCATGGCTACACCTTC
NA | TRBJ1-1 | NA | TRBV30 | CAWSLLRGYTEAFF | TGTGCCTGGAGTCTCCTGCGGGGATACACTGAAGCTTTCTTT
once | TRBJ2-3 | NA | TRBV7-9 | CASSVTGVTDTQYF | TGTGCCAGCAGTGTAACCGGAGTCACAGATACGCAGTATTTT
NA | TRBJ1-2 | TRBD1 | TRBV10-1 | CASSESLGQGRYGYTF | TGCGCCAGCAGTGAGAGCTTGGGACAGGGACGCTATGGCTACACCTTC
NA | TRBJ2-1 | TRBD2 | TRBV28 | CASSLPGLGSREQFF | TGTGCCAGCAGTCTACCGGGACTAGGGTCTCGTGAGCAGTTCTTC
few | TRBJ1-5 | NA | TRBV5-6 | CASRSTYSNQPQHF | TGTGCCAGCAGATCGACATATAGCAATCAGCCCCAGCATTTT
NA | TRBJ1-2 | NA | TRBV5-1 | CASIGDDYGYTF | TGCGCCAGCATCGGAGATGACTATGGCTACACCTTC
once | TRBJ2-5 | NA | TRBV19 | CASSRRGAVQETQYF | TGTGCCAGTAGCCGCCGTGGGGCGGTCCAAGAGACCCAGTACTTC
once | TRBJ2-7 | NA | TRBV5-4 | CASSLGGRGTYEQYF | TGTGCCAGCAGCTTGGGGGGGCGGGGGACCTACGAGCAGTACTTC
NA | TRBJ2-2 | NA | TRBV10-3 | CAIRVRGTGELFF | TGTGCCATCAGAGTCCGGGGGACCGGGGAGCTGTTTTTT
NA | TRBJ2-1 | TRBD1 | TRBV5-4 | CASSRTGSYNEQFF | TGTGCCAGCAGCCGGACAGGATCCTACAATGAGCAGTTCTTC
NA | TRBJ1-1 | TRBD1 | TRBV28 | CASGEGQENTEAFF | TGTGCCAGCGGGGAGGGACAGGAGAACACTGAAGCTTTCTTT
NA | TRBJ1-1 | NA | TRBV5-6 | CASSPLNWNTEAFF | TGTGCCAGCAGCCCCCTGAACTGGAACACTGAAGCTTTCTTT
NA | TRBJ2-2 | TRBD1 | TRBV2 | CASSFPGQGAGELFF | TGTGCCAGCAGTTTCCCGGGACAGGGGGCCGGGGAGCTGTTTTTT
NA | TRBJ1-5 | NA | TRBV7-2 | CASSPQWGGNQPQHF | TGTGCCAGCAGCCCGCAATGGGGGGGGAATCAGCCCCAGCATTTT
NA | TRBJ2-7 | TRBD1 | TRBV19 | CASSKTGFYEQYF | TGTGCCAGTAGTAAGACAGGGTTCTACGAGCAGTACTTC
NA | TRBJ2-1 | TRBD2 | TRBV6-6 | CASSYSPAGGSREQFF | TGTGCCAGCAGTTACTCCCCCGCGGGAGGATCTCGGGAGCAGTTCTTC
NA | TRBJ2-7 | NA | TRBV20-1 | CSARTSYEQYF | TGCAGTGCTAGGACTTCCTACGAGCAGTACTTC
NA | TRBJ2-2 | TRBD2 | TRBV5-1 | CASSPPLAGDTGELFF | TGCGCCAGCAGCCCCCCCCTAGCGGGAGACACCGGGGAGCTGTTTTTT
NA | TRBJ1-3 | NA | TRBV30 | CAWDPGLGLNTIYF | TGTGCCTGGGACCCGGGACTCGGCCTAAACACCATATATTTT
NA | TRBJ1-6 | TRBD1 | TRBV2 | CASPGQGGSPLHF | TGTGCCAGCCCGGGACAGGGAGGTTCACCCCTCCACTTT
NA | TRBJ2-7 | NA | TRBV7-9 | CASSPTTGSYEQYF | TGTGCCAGCAGCCCAACGACAGGCTCCTACGAGCAGTACTTC
NA | TRBJ1-4 | TRBD1 | TRBV19 | CASSDRVKEKLFF | TGTGCCAGTAGTGACAGGGTGAAAGAAAAACTGTTTTTT
NA | TRBJ2-2 | TRBD1 | TRBV30 | CAWSPGTGGTGELFF | TGTGCCTGGAGTCCCGGGACAGGGGGCACCGGGGAGCTGTTTTTT
once | TRBJ1-1 | NA | TRBV5-6 | CASRLSQAGSMRMNTEAFF | TGTGCCAGCCGCCTTAGCCAGGCGGGATCCATGAGGATGAACACTGAAGCCTTCTTT
NA | TRBJ2-1 | NA | TRBV10-3 | CAISDNSNEQFF | TGTGCCATCAGTGATAACAGCAATGAGCAGTTCTTC
once | TRBJ2-5 | NA | TRBV7-2 | CASARGRETQYF | TGTGCCAGCGCTCGGGGTCGGGAGACCCAGTACTTC
NA | TRBJ2-1 | TRBD1 | TRBV27 | CASSPRLLQGVHNEQFF | TGTGCCAGCAGTCCGAGACTATTACAGGGGGTGCACAATGAGCAGTTCTTC